The entry below describes one TCR beta chain. Its antigen is not known. The source of the sample is a study of vaccination and CD4 T cells after COVID-19. The Oncomine TCR Beta short-read assay generated sequence data from the DNA of cultured CD4+ T cells. One entry per CDR3 protein results from TCRdb running MiXCR on the PCR reads. The sample holds around 15,000 distinct CDR3 sequences, more than 70% seen once. Treatment defined: approximately nine-day PBMC culture with coronavirus spike peptide pools or control peptides (ViraFEST assay). The TCR was taken from a human donor who had recovered from COVID-19. Sequenced input: CD4+ T cells from blood, cultured in vitro.

The CDR3 sequence is CASSYSPSGSKNTGELFF. In DNA form, the CDR3 reads TGCGCCAGCAGCTACTCGCCCAGCGGGAGTAAGAACACCGGGGAGCTGTTTTTT. This sequence joins TRBV4-1 and TRBJ2-2; 8 positions agree with TRBD2. The CDR3 loop spans 18 amino acids. J gave up 1 base and V 5 bases, and 12 bases lay outside the gene matches. CDR1 and CDR2 from the germline V gene are MGHRA and YSYEKL.